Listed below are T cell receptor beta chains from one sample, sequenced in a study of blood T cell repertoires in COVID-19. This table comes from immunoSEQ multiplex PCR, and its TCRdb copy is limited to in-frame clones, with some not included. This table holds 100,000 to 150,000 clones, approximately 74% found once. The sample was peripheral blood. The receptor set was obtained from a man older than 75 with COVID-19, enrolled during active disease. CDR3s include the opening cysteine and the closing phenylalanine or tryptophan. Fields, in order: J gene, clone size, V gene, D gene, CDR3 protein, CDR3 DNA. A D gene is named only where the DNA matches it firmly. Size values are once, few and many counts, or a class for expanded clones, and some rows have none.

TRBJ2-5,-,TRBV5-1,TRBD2,CASSVGTSSLETQYF,TGCGCCAGCAGCGTAGGGACTAGCTCATTAGAGACCCAGTACTTC
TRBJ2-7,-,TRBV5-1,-,CASRQEETYEQYF,TGCGCCAGCCGACAGGAGGAGACCTACGAGCAGTACTTC
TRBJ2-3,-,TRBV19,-,CASADDWGTDTQYF,TGTGCCAGCGCGGATGACTGGGGCACAGATACGCAGTATTTT
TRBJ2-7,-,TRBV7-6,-,CASSPGGFEQYF,TGTGCCAGCAGCCCCGGAGGCTTCGAGCAGTACTTC
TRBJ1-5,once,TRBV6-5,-,CASSPSGRNQPQHF,TGTGCCAGCAGTCCCAGCGGGCGCAATCAGCCCCAGCATTTT
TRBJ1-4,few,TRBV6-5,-,CASRRGGEKLFF,TGTGCCAGCAGAAGGGGTGGGGAAAAACTGTTTTTT
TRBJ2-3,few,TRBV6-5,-,CASNWGGDRTDTQYF,TGTGCCAGCAATTGGGGCGGAGACCGCACAGATACGCAGTATTTT
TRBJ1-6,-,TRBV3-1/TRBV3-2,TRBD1,CASSQRTGRNSPLHF,TGTGCCAGCAGCCAACGGACAGGGAGAAATTCACCCCTCCACTTT
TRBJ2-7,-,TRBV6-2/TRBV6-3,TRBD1,CASSRYSGTGGYEQYF,TGTGCCAGCAGTAGGTATTCCGGGACAGGGGGTTACGAGCAGTACTTC
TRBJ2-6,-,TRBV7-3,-,CASSSREAGANVLTF,TGTGCCAGCAGCTCCCGCGAGGCCGGGGCCAACGTCCTGACTTTC
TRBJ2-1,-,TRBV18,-,CASQTGAGVDEQFF,TGTGCCAGCCAAACGGGAGCCGGAGTGGATGAGCAGTTCTTC
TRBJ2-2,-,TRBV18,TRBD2,CASSPPASGIAGELFF,TGTGCCAGCTCACCACCGGCTAGCGGGATTGCCGGGGAGCTGTTTTTT
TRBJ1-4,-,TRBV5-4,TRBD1,CASSLRTGEDEKLFF,TGTGCCAGCAGCCTCCGGACAGGGGAGGATGAAAAACTGTTTTTT
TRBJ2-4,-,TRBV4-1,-,CASSQSLAVSTKNIQYF,TGCGCCAGCAGCCAAAGCTTAGCCGTCTCGACCAAAAACATTCAGTACTTC